This T cell receptor beta chain is drawn from a study of cytotoxic CD8 clonotypes in ibrutinib-treated CLL. Study in general: Following a median 12 months of treatment, with a range of 6 to 36, response samples were taken. Findings and limits, study-wide: Sustained-remission and progressing patients were not sampled at matched times.

Measured with immunoSEQ multiplex PCR; TCRdb has only the in-frame clones, and not every one. The table shows some 300,000 clones, with 80% occurring only once. V was pared by 4 bases and J by 0 bases, with 11 bases between. Germline values: CDR1 SNHLY, CDR2 FYNNEI. The CDR3 has 15 amino acids. Turning to this clone: Its antigen is not identified.

The sequence was collected from a human donor with chronic lymphocytic leukemia. Specimen: PBMCs, collected before ibrutinib treatment. This chain connects TRBV2 to TRBJ2-3; no firm D call. In nucleotides, the CDR3 is TGTGCCAGCAGTGCGAACGTAGATAGCACAGATACGCAGTATTTT. It codes for CASSANVDSTDTQYF.